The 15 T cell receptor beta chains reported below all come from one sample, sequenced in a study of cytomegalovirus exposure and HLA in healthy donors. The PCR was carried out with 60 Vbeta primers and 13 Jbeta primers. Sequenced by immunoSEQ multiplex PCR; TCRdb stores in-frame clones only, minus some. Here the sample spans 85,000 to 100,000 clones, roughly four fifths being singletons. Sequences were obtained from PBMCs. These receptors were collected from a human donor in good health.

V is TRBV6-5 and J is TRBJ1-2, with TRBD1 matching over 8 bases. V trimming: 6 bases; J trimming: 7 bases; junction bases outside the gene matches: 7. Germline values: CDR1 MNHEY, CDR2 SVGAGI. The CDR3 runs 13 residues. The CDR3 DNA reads TGTGCCAGCAGGCGAGGACAGGGACGTGGCTACACCTTC. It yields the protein CASRRGQGRGYTF.

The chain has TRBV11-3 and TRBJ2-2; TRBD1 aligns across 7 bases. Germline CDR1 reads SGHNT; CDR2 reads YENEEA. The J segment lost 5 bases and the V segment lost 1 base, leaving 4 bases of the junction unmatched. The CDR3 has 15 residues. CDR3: CASSLGGQLTGELFF. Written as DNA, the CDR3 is TGTGCCAGCAGCTTAGGGGGACAGTTGACCGGGGAGCTGTTTTTT.

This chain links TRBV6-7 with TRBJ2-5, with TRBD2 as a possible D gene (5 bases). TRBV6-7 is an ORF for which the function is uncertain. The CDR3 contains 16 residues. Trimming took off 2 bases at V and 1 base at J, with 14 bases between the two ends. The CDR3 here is CASSYPPPRGQETQYF. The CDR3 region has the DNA TGTGCCAGCAGTTACCCCCCCCCACGGGGCCAAGAGACCCAGTACTTC.

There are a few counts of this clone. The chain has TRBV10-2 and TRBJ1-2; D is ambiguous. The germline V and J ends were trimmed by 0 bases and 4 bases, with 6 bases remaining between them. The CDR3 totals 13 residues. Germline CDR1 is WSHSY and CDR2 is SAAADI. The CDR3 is CASSESYSYGYTF. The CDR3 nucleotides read TGCGCCAGCAGTGAGTCGTATAGCTATGGCTACACCTTC.

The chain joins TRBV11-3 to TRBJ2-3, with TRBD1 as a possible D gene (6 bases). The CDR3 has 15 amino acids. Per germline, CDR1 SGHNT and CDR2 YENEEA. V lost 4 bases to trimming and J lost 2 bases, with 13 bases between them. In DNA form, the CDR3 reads TGTGCCAGCAGCTCCAACACAGGGATCACAGATACGCAGTATTTT. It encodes CASSSNTGITDTQYF.

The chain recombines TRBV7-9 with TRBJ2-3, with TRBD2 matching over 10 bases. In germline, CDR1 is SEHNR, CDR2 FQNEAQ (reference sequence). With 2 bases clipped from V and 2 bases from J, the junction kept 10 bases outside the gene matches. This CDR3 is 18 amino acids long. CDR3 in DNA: TGTGCCAGCAGCTTACGGGGAACTAGCGGGACCTACACAGATACGCAGTATTTT. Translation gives CASSLRGTSGTYTDTQYF.

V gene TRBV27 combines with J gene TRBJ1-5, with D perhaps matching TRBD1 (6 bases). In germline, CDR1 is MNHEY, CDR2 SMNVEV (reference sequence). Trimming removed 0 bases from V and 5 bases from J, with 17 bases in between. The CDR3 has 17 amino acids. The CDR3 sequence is CASSLSRGPLLDQPQHF. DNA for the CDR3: TGTGCCAGCAGTTTATCCAGGGGTCCCCTTTTAGATCAGCCCCAGCATTTT.

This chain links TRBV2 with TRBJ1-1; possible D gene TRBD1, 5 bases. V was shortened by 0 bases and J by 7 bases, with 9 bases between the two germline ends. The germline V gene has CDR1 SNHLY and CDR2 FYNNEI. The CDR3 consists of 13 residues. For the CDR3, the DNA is TGTGCCAGCAGTGAAGCAACGGGGGGTGAAGCTTTCTTT. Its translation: CASSEATGGEAFF.

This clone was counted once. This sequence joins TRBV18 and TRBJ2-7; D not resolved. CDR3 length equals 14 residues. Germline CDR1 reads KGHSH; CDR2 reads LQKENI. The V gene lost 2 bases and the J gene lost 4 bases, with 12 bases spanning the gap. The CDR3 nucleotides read TGTGCCAGCTCACCAACCTCCTTGAGTTACGAGCAGTACTTC. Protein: CASSPTSLSYEQYF.

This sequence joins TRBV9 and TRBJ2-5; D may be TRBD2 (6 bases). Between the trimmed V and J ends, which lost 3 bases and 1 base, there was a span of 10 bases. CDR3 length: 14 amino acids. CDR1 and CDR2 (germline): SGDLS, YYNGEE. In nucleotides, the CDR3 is TGTGCCAGCAGCGGGGGGGTAACCCAAGAGACCCAGTACTTC. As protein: CASSGGVTQETQYF.

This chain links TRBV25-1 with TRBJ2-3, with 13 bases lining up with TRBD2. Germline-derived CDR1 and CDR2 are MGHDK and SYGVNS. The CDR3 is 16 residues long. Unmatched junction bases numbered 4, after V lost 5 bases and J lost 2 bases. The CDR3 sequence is CASSPGTSGITDTQYF. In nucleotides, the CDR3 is TGTGCCAGCAGTCCAGGGACTAGCGGGATCACAGATACGCAGTATTTT.

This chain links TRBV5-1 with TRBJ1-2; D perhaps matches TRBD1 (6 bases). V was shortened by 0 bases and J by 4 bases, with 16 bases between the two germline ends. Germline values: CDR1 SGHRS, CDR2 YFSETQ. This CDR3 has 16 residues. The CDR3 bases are TGCGCCAGCAGCTTGGAGGGGGGGGCTCAAACCTATGGCTACACCTTC. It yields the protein CASSLEGGAQTYGYTF.

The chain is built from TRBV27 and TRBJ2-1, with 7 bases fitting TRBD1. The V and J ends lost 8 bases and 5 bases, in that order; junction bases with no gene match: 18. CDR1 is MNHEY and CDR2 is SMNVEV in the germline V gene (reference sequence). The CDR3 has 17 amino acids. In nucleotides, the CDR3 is TGTGCCAGCCGCATATGGAGGCTTCGGGACAGAGACAATGAGCAGTTCTTC. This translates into CASRIWRLRDRDNEQFF.

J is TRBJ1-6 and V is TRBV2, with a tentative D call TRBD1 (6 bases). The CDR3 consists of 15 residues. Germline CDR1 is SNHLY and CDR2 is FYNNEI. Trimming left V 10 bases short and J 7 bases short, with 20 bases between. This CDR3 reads CATNPAGVRNSPLHF. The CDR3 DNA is TGTGCCACGAACCCAGCAGGGGTCAGGAATTCACCCCTCCACTTT.

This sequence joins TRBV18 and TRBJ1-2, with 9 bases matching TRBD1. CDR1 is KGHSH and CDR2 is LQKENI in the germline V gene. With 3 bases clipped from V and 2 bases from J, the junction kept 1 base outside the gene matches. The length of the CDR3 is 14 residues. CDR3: CASSPTGGNYGYTF. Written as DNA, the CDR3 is TGTGCCAGCTCACCGACAGGGGGAAACTATGGCTACACCTTC. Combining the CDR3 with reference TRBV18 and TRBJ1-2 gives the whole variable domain NAGVMQNPRHLVRRRGQEARLRCSPMKGHSHVYWYRQLPEEGLKFMVYLQKENIIDESGMPKERFSAEFPKEGPSILRIQQVVRGDSAAYFCASSPTGGNYGYTFGSGTRLTVV.